This entry lists 3 T cell receptor beta chains sequenced from one sample in a study of blood T cell repertoires in COVID-19. TCRdb's table, derived via immunoSEQ multiplex PCR, lists solely in-frame clones and lacks some. The sample records about 250,000 clones, roughly four fifths being singletons. What was sequenced was peripheral blood. The receptors derive from a man older than 75 with acute or convalescent COVID-19.

The V call is TRBV2, the J call TRBJ2-7; 9 bases are a match to TRBD1. The germline V gene encodes CDR1 SNHLY and CDR2 FYNNEI. This CDR3 contains 11 residues. V lost 9 bases and J lost 9; bases outside the gene matches: 6. The CDR3 nucleotides are TGTGCCAGAGGACAGGGGCTGGGGCAGTACTTC. Protein sequence: CARGQGLGQYF.

The rearrangement uses TRBV18 and TRBJ2-3, with D tentatively TRBD1 (6 bases). Germline values: CDR1 KGHSH, CDR2 LQKENI. The CDR3 extends over 18 amino acids. Trimming took off 3 bases at V and 0 bases at J, with 19 bases between the two ends. This CDR3 is CASSPEQGLFRSTDTQYF. In nucleotides, the CDR3 is TGTGCCAGCTCACCTGAACAGGGCCTCTTCCGAAGCACAGATACGCAGTATTTT.

This chain uses TRBV18 with TRBJ2-2, with 9 nucleotides matching TRBD1. V shed 3 bases, J shed 6 bases, and the junction held 5 bases outside the gene matches. Germline CDR1 KGHSH, CDR2 LQKENI. The CDR3 consists of 15 residues. The CDR3 DNA follows: TGTGCCAGCTCACCGAGACAGGGGGAATCCGGGGAGCTGTTTTTT. It yields the protein CASSPRQGESGELFF.